These 20 T cell receptor beta chains came from one sample sequenced in a study of blood T cell repertoires in COVID-19. Produced via immunoSEQ multiplex PCR; TCRdb's table is partial and in-frame only. The sample consists of about 170,000 clones, 88% of them appearing once. The sample was peripheral blood. These receptors came from a man aged 55 to 69 with acute or convalescent COVID-19.

CDR3 sequence reads: CASSLEGRPYGYTF. For the CDR3, the DNA is TGCGCCAGCAGCTTGGAGGGGCGACCCTATGGCTACACCTTC. V usage is TRBV5-1 and J usage is TRBJ1-2; maybe TRBD1 (5 bases). Trimming took 0 bases from V and 4 from J, leaving 10 bases between them. This CDR3 is 14 amino acids long. Germline CDR1 SGHRS, CDR2 YFSETQ.

V usage is TRBV30 and J usage is TRBJ1-1, with D possibly TRBD1 on 6 matching bases. CDR1 and CDR2 (germline): GTSNPN, SVGIG (reference sequence). The V end lost 0 bases, the J end lost 1 base, and 18 bases lay between the germline ends. The CDR3 has 17 residues. CDR3 residues: CAWSVKGRGVRNTEAFF. DNA of the CDR3: TGTGCCTGGAGTGTAAAGGGCAGGGGAGTGAGGAACACTGAAGCTTTCTTT.

CDR3 coding DNA: TGCGCCAGCGCTCCAGAGGCTTCCGGGGAGCTGTTTTTT. It codes for CASAPEASGELFF. V gene TRBV5-1 combines with J gene TRBJ2-2; no reliable D call. Per the germline V gene, CDR1 is SGHRS and CDR2 is YFSETQ. Trimming removed 7 bases from V and 6 bases from J, with 13 bases in between. The CDR3 extends over 13 amino acids.

V is TRBV2 and J is TRBJ2-2, with TRBD1 matching 8 bases. Germline CDR1 is SNHLY and CDR2 is FYNNEI. This CDR3 comprises 14 residues. V lost 5 bases to trimming and J lost 4 bases; unmatched junction nucleotides: 3. CDR3 nucleotides: TGTGCCAGCAGTTCGACAGGGGCCACCGGGGAGCTGTTTTTT. This codes for CASSSTGATGELFF.

Note on this clone: The same CDR3 is also encoded by other DNA sequences in this sample. The chain recombines TRBV30 with TRBJ1-6, with 8 bases fitting TRBD1. Trimming removed 0 bases from V and 5 bases from J; junction bases left unmatched: 9. Germline lookup yields CDR1 GTSNPN and CDR2 SVGIG (reference sequence). There are 17 residues in the CDR3. CDR3 bases: TGTGCCTGGAGTGTACGCGTGGGGACAGGTGATAATTCACCCCTCCACTTT. Translated: CAWSVRVGTGDNSPLHF.

The rearrangement joins TRBV7-3 to TRBJ1-1; a weak D match, TRBD1 (5 bases). The CDR3 runs 13 residues. Trimming took off 2 bases at V and 8 bases at J, with 12 bases between the two ends. The germline V gene has CDR1 SGHTA and CDR2 FQGTGA. The CDR3 coding sequence is TGTGCCAGCAGCTTATCGGTGCAGGGAGAAGCTTTCTTT. Its translation is CASSLSVQGEAFF.

The rearrangement uses TRBV14 and TRBJ1-6; no clear D gene. The ends were cut back, 0 bases at V and 2 bases at J, with 5 bases in the middle. This CDR3 has 15 amino acids. The germline CDR1 and CDR2 sequences are SGHDN and FVKESK. The CDR3 sequence: CASSQEGAYNSPLHF. In nucleotides, the CDR3 is TGTGCCAGCAGCCAAGAGGGCGCCTATAATTCACCCCTCCACTTT.

This chain connects TRBV4-3 to TRBJ2-7; the D gene is possibly TRBD2 (7 bases). The length of the CDR3 is 16 residues. The germline CDR1 and CDR2 sequences are LGHNA and YSLEER. Trimming pared 0 bases from V and 2 bases from J, leaving 14 bases between. The CDR3 sequence is CASSQDGGGAPYEQYF. CDR3 DNA: TGCGCCAGCAGCCAAGACGGTGGGGGGGCACCCTACGAGCAGTACTTC.

The chain joins TRBV12-5 to TRBJ1-1; 7 bases align to TRBD1. CDR1 is LGHNT, CDR2 FRNRAP, per germline. J was trimmed by 1 base and V by 4 bases; bases with no gene match: 3. The CDR3 is 14 amino acids. CDR3 loop: CASGSRDRNTEAFF. The CDR3 bases are TGTGCTAGTGGTTCCCGGGACAGGAACACTGAAGCTTTCTTT.

The rearrangement joins TRBV5-6 to TRBJ1-1, with TRBD1 matching over 7 bases. Germline values: CDR1 SGHDT, CDR2 YYEEEE. The ends lost 3 bases at V and 0 bases at J; junction bases unmatched: 14. The CDR3 consists of 18 residues. DNA of the CDR3: TGTGCCAGCAGCTCGGCGGGAGGACAGGACTTAATGAACACTGAAGCTTTCTTT. Translating gives CASSSAGGQDLMNTEAFF.

This chain links TRBV4-1 with TRBJ1-2; no reliable D call. The CDR3 is 14 residues long. Germline loops: CDR1 MGHRA, CDR2 YSYEKL. The V end was cut by 4 bases, the J end by 2 bases, with 11 bases between. The CDR3 DNA sequence: TGCGCCAGCAGCCCCCAAACAGAGAACTATGGCTACACCTTC. Translated: CASSPQTENYGYTF.

V gene TRBV5-1 combines with J gene TRBJ2-5; tentatively, D is TRBD2 (5 bases). Per germline, CDR1 SGHRS and CDR2 YFSETQ. This CDR3 region has 12 residues. Between the trimmed V and J ends, which lost 4 bases and 8 bases, there was a span of 12 bases. The CDR3, as DNA: TGCGCCAGCAGCAGCAGCGGAGAAACCCAGTACTTC. Translating it yields CASSSSGETQYF.

The chain combines TRBV6-4 with TRBJ2-2; TRBD2 matches 8 bases. The CDR3 covers 15 residues. V gave up 6 bases and J gave up 5 bases; unmatched junction bases: 8. Germline values: CDR1 MRHNA, CDR2 SNTAGT. Here the CDR3 reads CASRSGSLGTGELFF. Here the CDR3 DNA reads TGTGCCAGCAGAAGCGGGAGCCTCGGGACCGGGGAGCTGTTTTTT.

This clone was seen a single time. The CDR3 sequence is CASSLGGRDYGYTF. In DNA form, the CDR3 reads TGTGCCAGCAGCTTAGGGGGCAGGGACTATGGCTACACCTTC. The rearrangement joins TRBV7-2 to TRBJ1-2; maybe TRBD1 (5 bases). The V and J ends lost 1 base and 3 bases respectively, with 9 bases between them. The germline V gene has CDR1 SGHTA and CDR2 FQGNSA. This CDR3 region has 14 residues.

The rearrangement uses TRBV3-1 (or the pseudogene TRBV3-2) and TRBJ1-2; D ambiguous. The CDR3 is made up of 15 amino acids. V was clipped by 0 bases and J by 6 bases, with 14 bases between them. Germline CDR1 reads LGHDT; CDR2 reads YNNKEL (reference sequence). Here the CDR3 reads CASSQDRRGWDGYTF. CDR3 DNA: TGTGCCAGCAGCCAAGATAGGCGGGGATGGGATGGCTACACCTTC.

This chain uses TRBV19 with TRBJ2-2; 9 bases map to TRBD2. CDR1 LNHDA and CDR2 SQIVND come from the germline V gene (reference sequence). V shed 7 bases, J shed 3 bases, and the junction held 12 bases outside the gene matches. This CDR3 is 17 amino acids long. This chain's CDR3 is CASTDRWLAGHTGELFF. CDR3 coding DNA: TGTGCCAGTACCGATAGGTGGCTAGCGGGACACACCGGGGAGCTGTTTTTT.

The chain combines TRBV2 with TRBJ1-5; 8 bases map to TRBD1. The CDR3 runs to 15 residues. V dropped 1 base and J dropped 3; count of bases not matched to a gene: 2. CDR1 and CDR2 (germline): SNHLY, FYNNEI. The CDR3 nucleotides are TGTGCCAGCAGTGAAGGGACAGGGTTCAATCAGCCCCAGCATTTT. This gives the protein CASSEGTGFNQPQHF.

This CDR3 reads CASSLVDSGRGYTF. DNA for the CDR3: TGTGCCAGCAGCTTGGTGGACAGCGGCCGCGGCTACACCTTC. The rearrangement uses TRBV5-6 and TRBJ1-2; tentative D call: TRBD1 (6 bases). CDR3 size: 14 residues. With 0 bases removed from V and 8 bases from J, the gap between germline ends came to 14 bases. Germline V gene lookup returns CDR1 SGHDT and CDR2 YYEEEE.

The V gene is TRBV4-3, the J gene TRBJ2-4, with TRBD1 as a possible D gene (5 bases). Germline loops: CDR1 LGHNA, CDR2 YSLEER. V gave up 1 base and J gave up 1 base, with 17 bases separating them. The CDR3 extends over 18 amino acids. The CDR3, as DNA: TGCGCCAGCAGCCAAGGGAGAGTGGGGCTTGGGGCCAAAAACATTCAGTACTTC. Amino acid sequence: CASSQGRVGLGAKNIQYF.

The chain has TRBV11-3 and TRBJ2-3; the D is unclear. Germline CDR1 and CDR2: SGHNT and YENEEA. This CDR3 is built from 12 residues. Between the trimmed V and J ends, which lost 4 bases and 6 bases, there was a span of 8 bases. This CDR3 is CASSSFGDTQYF. For the CDR3, the DNA is TGTGCCAGCAGCTCTTTCGGGGATACGCAGTATTTT. The whole variable domain, remainder taken from reference TRBV11-3 and TRBJ2-3, is EAGVVQSPRYKIIEKKQPVAFWCNPISGHNTLYWYLQNLGQGPELLIRYENEEAVDDSQLPKDRFSAERLKGVDSTLKIQPAELGDSAVYLCASSSFGDTQYFGPGTRLTVL.